The 12 T cell receptor beta chains in this list originate from one sample, sequenced in a study of shared T cell receptors in the human thymus. TCRdb keeps only in-frame clones here, not all; method: immunoSEQ multiplex PCR. The table has more than 550,000 clones, approximately 83% seen once. These data were likewise used in another study, on human thymus T cells.

Material: thymocytes. The receptors shown here come from a girl in the first two years of life with a congenital heart defect.

This clone showed up just once. This chain joins TRBV7-2 and TRBJ2-7; 10 bases agree with TRBD1. Germline CDR1 is SGHTA and CDR2 is FQGNSA. V gave up 4 bases and J gave up 0 bases; unmatched junction bases: 9. This CDR3 comprises 17 residues. CDR3 protein: CASSSRTGGNHSYEQYF. The DNA of the CDR3 is TGTGCCAGCAGCTCCAGGACAGGGGGAAACCACTCCTACGAGCAGTACTTC. The full variable domain, in which reference TRBV7-2 and TRBJ2-7 provide the parts outside the CDR3, is GAGVSQSPSNKVTEKGKDVELRCDPISGHTALYWYRQSLGQGLEFLIYFQGNSAPDKSGLPSDRFSAERTGGSVSTLTIQRTQQEDSAVYLCASSSRTGGNHSYEQYFGPGTRLTVT.

DNA for the CDR3: TGTGCCAGCAGCTGGGCAGGGAGCAATCAGCCCCAGCATTTT. It is translated as CASSWAGSNQPQHF. The V gene is TRBV11-2, the J gene TRBJ1-5, with D possibly matching TRBD1 (5 bases). The CDR3 loop spans 14 amino acids. In germline, CDR1 is SGHAT, CDR2 FQNNGV. Between the trimmed V and J ends, which lost 4 bases and 1 base, there was a span of 8 bases.

The CDR3 DNA is TGCAGCGTTGAGTGGGAGGGGGTTGCCTACGAGCAGTACTTC. As protein: CSVEWEGVAYEQYF. The V call is TRBV29-1, the J call TRBJ2-7; a possible D gene is TRBD2 (7 bases). The V gene lost 3 bases and the J gene lost 2 bases, with 14 bases spanning the gap. Germline V CDR1 and CDR2: SQVTM, ANQGSEA. The CDR3 contains 14 residues.

This chain links TRBV19 with TRBJ2-3; the D gene is possibly TRBD2 (7 bases). The length of the CDR3 is 17 residues. Germline assignment: CDR1 LNHDA and CDR2 SQIVND (reference sequence). Trimming shortened V by 6 bases and J by 3 bases, and 22 bases separated the two germline ends. The CDR3 region has the DNA TGTGCCAGTAGCCCGTACGGGGGGCCAGGTGTTACAGATACGCAGTATTTT. Translating gives CASSPYGGPGVTDTQYF.

The rearrangement joins TRBV7-9 to TRBJ1-1; D is uncertain. Per the germline V gene, CDR1 is SEHNR and CDR2 is FQNEAQ (reference sequence). Trimming took 5 bases from V and 1 from J, leaving 11 bases between them. The CDR3 totals 14 residues. The CDR3 bases are TGTGCCAGCAGCCCTGGACTCCCGAACACTGAAGCTTTCTTT. Translating it yields CASSPGLPNTEAFF.

This chain connects TRBV19 to TRBJ2-1, with 10 positions matching TRBD1. V shed 0 bases and J 12 bases; nucleotides not matched to a gene: 5. CDR1 is LNHDA and CDR2 is SQIVND in the germline V gene (reference sequence). CDR3 length: 14 residues. CDR3 protein: CASSIDPGTGVQFF. Written as DNA, the CDR3 is TGTGCCAGTAGTATAGACCCAGGGACAGGGGTGCAGTTCTTC. Supplemented by reference TRBV19 and TRBJ2-1, the full variable domain reads DGGITQSPKYLFRKEGQNVTLSCEQNLNHDAMYWYRQDPGQGLRLIYYSQIVNDFQKGDIAEGYSVSREKKESFPLTVTSAQKNPTAFYLCASSIDPGTGVQFFGPGTRLTVL.

The V and J genes are TRBV12-5 and TRBJ2-3; 11 positions match TRBD1. The junction had 4 bases not matched to a gene; V was cut back by 5 bases and J by 0 bases. CDR1 is LGHNT and CDR2 is FRNRAP in the germline V gene. The CDR3 covers 16 residues. The CDR3 here is CASGLWDRGSTDTQYF. CDR3 coding DNA: TGTGCTAGTGGTCTATGGGACAGGGGGAGCACAGATACGCAGTATTTT.

The chain joins TRBV2 to TRBJ1-2; 10 positions agree with TRBD1. The CDR3 runs 15 residues. V was pared by 6 bases and J by 8 bases, with 12 bases of the junction left unmatched. Germline loops: CDR1 SNHLY, CDR2 FYNNEI. For the CDR3, the DNA is TGTGCCAGCAGCAGCAGCGACAGGGGGCAGGAAGGCTACACCTTC. Translated: CASSSSDRGQEGYTF.

This chain connects TRBV15 to TRBJ1-5; possibly TRBD1 for D (6 bases). The CDR3 spans 18 residues. V lost 1 base and J lost 4, with 20 bases in between. CDR1 and CDR2 (germline): LNHNV, YYDKDF (reference sequence). CDR3 region: CATSRVQNRACLNQPQHF. The CDR3 bases are TGTGCCACCAGCAGAGTCCAAAACAGGGCGTGTTTAAATCAGCCCCAGCATTTT.

In its sample, this clone was seen once. The chain carries TRBV5-1 and TRBJ1-2; a possible D gene is TRBD1 (5 bases). The ends were cut back, 3 bases at V and 7 bases at J, with 19 bases in the middle. The length of the CDR3 is 15 residues. Germline V gene lookup returns CDR1 SGHRS and CDR2 YFSETQ. The CDR3 is CASSSAGLFGGGYTF. CDR3 sequence (DNA): TGCGCCAGCAGCTCCGCGGGACTTTTCGGGGGTGGCTACACCTTC. Full variable domain (rest looked up from reference TRBV5-1 and TRBJ1-2): KAGVTQTPRYLIKTRGQQVTLSCSPISGHRSVSWYQQTPGQGLQFLFEYFSETQRNKGNFPGRFSGRQFSNSRSEMNVSTLELGDSALYLCASSSAGLFGGGYTFGSGTRLTVV.

The chain has TRBV9 and TRBJ2-2, with D possibly being TRBD1 (6 bases). The CDR3 consists of 15 residues. Trimming stripped 4 bases from V and 5 bases from J, with 15 bases between. The germline V gene has CDR1 SGDLS and CDR2 YYNGEE. The CDR3 DNA reads as TGTGCCAGCAGCAACAGGGCTACGGGGACCGGGGAGCTGTTTTTT. Amino acid sequence: CASSNRATGTGELFF.

A remark on this clone: Sequence at one end of the junction differs from germline and may be a read error. The chain links TRBV19 to TRBJ1-4, with 7 positions matching TRBD1. CDR1 LNHDA and CDR2 SQIVND come from the germline V gene (reference sequence). This CDR3 is 13 amino acids long. CDR3 DNA sequence: TGTGCCATTAGTTGGCAGGGGGGAGAAAAACTGTTTTTT. It specifies CAISWQGGEKLFF.